This paragraph reports one T cell receptor beta chain. This entry comes from a study of radiotherapy plus CTLA-4 blockade in lung cancer. The method was immunoSEQ multiplex PCR; TCRdb's version includes in-frame clones alone and lacks a portion of them. The top ten hold approximately 0.79% of the sample, which has approximately 77,000 clones, under 90% seen once. With V trimmed by 3 bases and J by 4 bases, 2 bases remained unmatched. The CDR3 spans 13 residues. Looked up from germline, CDR1 is SGHRS and CDR2 is YFSETQ. This rearrangement joins TRBV5-1 to TRBJ1-1; 8 nucleotides line up with TRBD1. The receptor's source is a human donor with non-small cell lung cancer who had stable disease on radiotherapy plus ipilimumab. Sequenced material: peripheral blood, taken from a patient treated with radiotherapy plus ipilimumab. This CDR3 is CASSSGTGTEAFF. The CDR3, as DNA: TGCGCCAGCAGCTCTGGGACAGGCACTGAAGCTTTCTTT.